The clone carrying this T cell receptor beta chain was recorded a few times. The antigen is undetermined. The CDR3 is 12 amino acids. The germline CDR1 and CDR2 sequences are SGHRS and YFSETQ. V gave up 7 bases and J gave up 3 bases, with 11 bases separating them. The source of the sample is a study of CD8 T cells in ankylosing spondylitis. Study findings and constraints: Clones linked to disease were reported to show significant enrichment in matched ankylosing spondylitis synovial fluid. The disease-linked clones had a CD8+ phenotype and low blood frequencies.

TCRdb recomputed calls from the 5' RACE reads with MiXCR, one row per CDR3 protein. The table records around 340,000 distinct CDR3 sequences, more than 20% of them present only once. The receptor's source is a male donor with ankylosing spondylitis or in good health (not recorded which). Sequencing was performed on blood, either unsorted or a sorted T cell fraction (not recorded which). The genes are TRBV5-1 and TRBJ2-7; no reliable D call. The DNA for the CDR3 is TGCGCCAGCGGAGCGAATAACTACGAGCAGTACTTC. This translates into CASGANNYEQYF.